The 20 T cell receptor beta chains in this list originate from one sample, sequenced in a study of post-analysis software for immune sequencing data. TCR beta cDNA libraries had unique molecular identifiers. TCRdb redid the calling of the PCR reads with MiXCR, one entry per CDR3 protein. The repertoire includes 600,000 to 750,000 distinct CDR3 sequences, 55% to 60% of them detected once, and roughly 10% sits in the top ten. General study findings and limits: There were roughly five TRBV segments more frequent in patients than controls, and TRBV5-6, TRBV5-1 and TRBV20-1 were among them.

Their target antigens are unknown. Sequencing input: blood. These receptors all come from a girl aged 2-9 years with multiple sclerosis.

The chain uses TRBV14 and TRBJ2-1; D gene ambiguous. Looked up from germline, CDR1 is SGHDN and CDR2 is FVKESK. The CDR3 is 15 amino acids. The V end lost 3 bases, the J end lost 0 bases, and 9 bases lay between the germline ends. In nucleotides, the CDR3 is TGTGCCAGCAGCCATGGCTTACACTCCTACAATGAGCAGTTCTTC. Translated, it gives CASSHGLHSYNEQFF.

This clonotype came up a few times. The CDR3 region is CSVYRSDSPYEQYF. For the CDR3, the DNA is TGCAGCGTTTACCGGTCGGACAGCCCCTACGAGCAGTACTTC. The chain combines TRBV29-1 with TRBJ2-7, with D possibly being TRBD1 (6 bases). Germline V gene lookup returns CDR1 SQVTM and CDR2 ANQGSEA. This CDR3 contains 14 residues. V was shortened by 5 bases and J by 2 bases, with 16 bases between the two germline ends.

The chain recombines TRBV29-1 with TRBJ2-1; 7 bases fit TRBD2. The CDR3 spans 11 residues. Trimming at V came to 6 bases and at J to 8 bases, leaving 4 bases not matched to a gene. Germline V CDR1 and CDR2: SQVTM, ANQGSEA. The CDR3: CSVWGGDEQFF. The DNA of the CDR3 is TGCAGCGTCTGGGGAGGGGATGAGCAGTTCTTC.

The V gene is TRBV10-3, the J gene TRBJ2-3, with D tentatively TRBD1 or TRBD2 (7 bases each). Deletions cut 8 bases from V and 4 bases from J, with 22 bases between. Germline loops: CDR1 ENHRY, CDR2 SYGVKD. The CDR3 is 16 amino acids. The CDR3 is CAIGPRGGGPSDTQYF. In DNA form, the CDR3 reads TGTGCCATCGGCCCCAGGGGGGGAGGGCCCTCAGATACGCAGTATTTT.

V usage is TRBV12-3 or TRBV12-4 and J usage is TRBJ1-2, with D perhaps matching TRBD1 (5 bases). The CDR3 length is 13 residues. V was cut by 2 bases and J by 7 bases, with 11 bases left in between. The CDR3 bases are TGTGCCAGCAGTTTACAGACAGTGTCTGGCTACACCTTC. Residues: CASSLQTVSGYTF.

This clonotype was detected only a few times. This chain joins TRBV29-1 and TRBJ2-3, with a weak D call TRBD1 (5 bases). The germline gives CDR1 SQVTM, CDR2 ANQGSEA. This CDR3 contains 15 residues. V shed 2 bases and J shed 2 bases, with 14 bases lying between them. The CDR3 coding sequence is TGCAGCGTTGAAACCCAGGGTAGTATCACAGATACGCAGTATTTT. It translates to CSVETQGSITDTQYF.

V and J are TRBV5-6 and TRBJ2-7; 9 bases line up with TRBD1. CDR1 and CDR2 (germline): SGHDT, YYEEEE. The CDR3 runs to 15 residues. V lost 4 bases and J lost 3; bases outside the gene matches: 8. The CDR3 bases are TGTGCCAGCAGCCCGAGACAGGGGGATTTCTACGAGCAGTACTTC. Its protein is CASSPRQGDFYEQYF.

The chain carries TRBV6-5 and TRBJ2-3; a weak D match, TRBD1 (6 bases). Germline V lookup: CDR1 MNHEY, CDR2 SVGAGI. The CDR3 totals 13 residues. Trimming took 9 bases from V and 1 from J, leaving 11 bases between them. CDR3 DNA sequence: TGTGCCAGGTCAAAGGGGGGCACAGATACGCAGTATTTT. Encoded protein: CARSKGGTDTQYF.

V is TRBV7-8 and J is TRBJ1-2, with D tentatively TRBD1 (6 bases). Trimming removed 5 bases from V and 3 bases from J, with 22 bases in between. This CDR3 comprises 17 residues. CDR1 and CDR2 (germline): SGHVS, FQNEAQ. Here the CDR3 reads CASSPRTVGVIYYGYTF. CDR3 DNA: TGTGCCAGCAGCCCCAGGACAGTGGGGGTAATATACTATGGCTACACCTTC.

The sample holds a few counts of this clonotype. The V and J genes are TRBV20-1 and TRBJ2-1, with TRBD2 identical over 11 bases. Germline V CDR1 and CDR2: DFQATT, SNEGSKA (reference sequence). The CDR3 consists of 15 residues. With V trimmed by 6 bases and J by 4 bases, 8 bases remained unmatched. The CDR3 bases are TGCAGTGCAGTAACCGGGACTAGCGGTTACAATGAGCAGTTCTTC. Amino acid sequence: CSAVTGTSGYNEQFF.

This clonotype has only a few counts. This chain connects TRBV10-3 to TRBJ2-3; D may be TRBD2 (6 bases). The V end was cut by 4 bases, the J end by 4 bases, with 12 bases between. Germline CDR1 and CDR2: ENHRY and SYGVKD. This CDR3 is 14 amino acids long. Here the CDR3 reads CAISAGGTADTQYF. As DNA, the CDR3 is TGTGCCATCAGTGCCGGCGGGACCGCAGATACGCAGTATTTT.

The chain joins TRBV4-1 to TRBJ1-6; 8 bases map to TRBD1. Trimming cost V 5 bases and J 7 bases; bases outside gene matches: 7. Looked up from germline, CDR1 is MGHRA and CDR2 is YSYEKL. This CDR3 has 15 amino acids. The CDR3, as DNA: TGCGCCAGCAGCGTATCGACAGGGGAGAATTCACCCCTCCACTTT. This sequence encodes CASSVSTGENSPLHF.

This rearrangement joins TRBV7-2 to TRBJ2-7; TRBD1 is a possible D gene (6 bases). The V gene lost 2 bases and the J gene lost 5 bases, with 16 bases spanning the gap. The CDR3 length is 15 residues. From germline, CDR1 is SGHTA and CDR2 FQGNSA. CDR3 nucleotides: TGTGCCAGCAGCTTAATGGGGGACAAGGGGAACGAGCAGTACTTC. Translated: CASSLMGDKGNEQYF.

This clonotype was counted a few times. The V call is TRBV20-1, the J call TRBJ2-3; TRBD1 matches at 7 bases. Trimming removed 6 bases from V and 2 bases from J; junction bases left unmatched: 14. Germline V gives CDR1 DFQATT, CDR2 SNEGSKA (reference sequence). The CDR3 covers 16 residues. The CDR3 sequence: CSARPGTVTSTDTQYF. The CDR3 nucleotides are TGCAGTGCCCGCCCCGGGACAGTAACCTCCACAGATACGCAGTATTTT.

This clonotype was seen once. The rearrangement joins TRBV2 to TRBJ2-1; TRBD1 agrees at 7 bases. With V trimmed by 5 bases and J by 8 bases, 9 bases remained unmatched. Per the germline V gene, CDR1 is SNHLY and CDR2 is FYNNEI. The CDR3 consists of 14 residues. CDR3 residues: CASSTGARRDEQFF. For the CDR3, the DNA is TGTGCCAGCAGTACAGGGGCGCGTCGTGATGAGCAGTTCTTC.

This clonotype was counted at least ten times. The genes are TRBV25-1 and TRBJ2-5; the D gene is possibly TRBD1 (5 bases). Germline V gene data show CDR1 as MGHDK and CDR2 as SYGVNS. The CDR3 is 16 amino acids. Trimming took 1 base from V and 2 from J, leaving 14 bases between them. The CDR3 reads CASSELGAESQETQYF. The CDR3 region has the DNA TGTGCCAGCAGTGAATTAGGGGCGGAGTCGCAAGAGACCCAGTACTTC.

This chain links TRBV20-1 with TRBJ2-1, with D unresolved. CDR1 and CDR2 (germline): DFQATT, SNEGSKA (reference sequence). The CDR3 runs to 16 residues. The V end lost 5 bases, the J end lost 0 bases, and 17 bases lay between the germline ends. The CDR3 DNA is TGCAGTGCTCTCTCGGATGCGCTACTCTCCTACAATGAGCAGTTCTTC. Protein product: CSALSDALLSYNEQFF.

V and J are TRBV28 and TRBJ2-2; no clear D. CDR1 is MDHEN, CDR2 SYDVKM, per germline. The CDR3 has 10 amino acids. V lost 6 bases and J lost 6, with 2 bases in between. The CDR3 DNA follows: TGTGCCAGCAGCGCCGGGGAGCTGTTTTTT. Its protein is CASSAGELFF.

This chain connects TRBV12-3 or TRBV12-4 to TRBJ2-1; D perhaps matches TRBD1 (6 bases). Trimming removed 3 bases at V and 10 bases at J, with 16 bases between. The CDR3 covers 14 residues. The chain's CDR3 is CASSLGAPSREQFF. The CDR3 DNA sequence: TGTGCCAGCAGTTTGGGGGCCCCCTCGAGGGAGCAGTTCTTC.

This rearrangement joins TRBV6-4 to TRBJ2-1, with D hard to call. Per germline, CDR1 MRHNA and CDR2 SNTAGT. Trimming took 5 bases from V and 0 from J, leaving 14 bases between them. The CDR3 is 16 residues long. The CDR3 loop reads CASSPRLLSSYNEQFF. The CDR3 nucleotides are TGTGCCAGCAGTCCGAGACTCCTAAGCTCCTACAATGAGCAGTTCTTC.